Presented here are 10 T cell receptor beta chains from one specimen sequenced in a study of glioma-infiltrating T cells (dated by TCRdb to 2016 to 2017). Sequencing took place on an Illumina MiSeq. TCR alpha and beta CDR3 regions were amplified with the iRepertoire nested amplicon-rescue multiplex PCR (arm-PCR) platform from RNA. Using fastp trimming at Q25 and MiXCR clonotype assembly, TCRdb reanalyzed the public sequencing data and kept in-frame beta chains. When rows share a CDR3 protein, they turn into one entry using the most common DNA and genes. The sample table records 150,000 to 200,000 distinct CDR3 sequences; around 40% of these occur just once. In total, the top ten clones hold about 5.2% of the sample. Specimen: glioma tissue, nonneoplastic brain tissue, or PBMCs (not recorded which). The receptors were gathered from a human donor with low-grade glioma or glioblastoma, undergoing nonglioma brain surgery, or in good health (not recorded which).

The rearrangement links TRBV19 to TRBJ1-5, with TRBD1 as a possible D gene (6 bases). Germline CDR1 LNHDA, CDR2 SQIVND (reference sequence). This CDR3 spans 17 amino acids. V was trimmed by 3 bases and J by 3 bases, leaving 18 bases between them. The CDR3 loop is CASSMRTGRPNNQPQHF. CDR3 in DNA: TGTGCCAGTAGTATGCGCACAGGGAGGCCTAACAATCAGCCCCAGCATTTT.

Worth noting for this clonotype: A read error may explain this, as a much larger clone is one base away. The chain uses TRBV7-2 and TRBJ1-2; no firm D call. The germline CDR1 and CDR2 sequences are SGHTA and FQGNSA. This CDR3 has 13 residues. The germline V and J ends were trimmed by 5 bases and 7 bases, with 14 bases remaining between them. The CDR3 DNA follows: TGTGCCAGCAGCGACATTCCCCTGAGTGGCTACACCTTC. Protein product: CASSDIPLSGYTF.

V is TRBV29-1 and J is TRBJ2-5, with 10 nucleotides matching TRBD2. In germline, CDR1 is SQVTM, CDR2 ANQGSEA. Losses at the gene ends were 6 bases for V and 3 bases for J; bases not matched to a gene: 4. The CDR3 runs 13 residues. CDR3 DNA sequence: TGCAGCGTGGGGACTAGCGTGAAAGAGACCCAGTACTTC. It yields the protein CSVGTSVKETQYF.

This chain uses TRBV9 with TRBJ1-4, with D maybe TRBD1 (5 bases). The CDR3 totals 13 residues. Trimming left V 3 bases short and J 5 bases short, with 8 bases between. CDR1 and CDR2 (germline): SGDLS, YYNGEE. The CDR3 here is CASSEGRNEKLFF. The CDR3, as DNA: TGTGCCAGCAGCGAGGGGAGGAATGAAAAACTGTTTTTT.

About this clonotype: A much larger clonotype is one base distant, so this may be a read error. The V call is TRBV2, the J call TRBJ1-5, with 9 bases aligning to TRBD1. The CDR3 totals 15 residues. The germline V gene encodes CDR1 SNHLY and CDR2 FYNNEI. CDR3 nucleotides: TGTGCCAGCAGGGGGGACAGGGTCAGCAATCAGCCCAAGCATTTT. Its translation is CASRGDRVSNQPKHF.

The sample holds many counts of this clonotype. The chain has TRBV28 and TRBJ2-1, with 7 bases lining up with TRBD1. CDR1 is MDHEN, CDR2 SYDVKM, per germline. This CDR3 has 17 residues. Trimming cost V 4 bases and J 0 bases; bases outside gene matches: 9. CDR3 sequence (DNA): TGTGCCAGCAGTTCCATCGACAGGGCCCACTCCTACAATGAGCAGTTCTTC. It codes for CASSSIDRAHSYNEQFF.

This clonotype has a handful of counts. The limits of the CDR3 on the DNA are not certain, so only TCRdb's listed CDR3 is given. This rearrangement joins TRBV7-5 to TRBJ2-7; the listed D gene, TRBD2, was not tested against the DNA. TRBV7-5 is flagged as a pseudogene. The CDR3 region is 16 residues in length, termini included. CDR3 amino acids: CISVPEAGPAPYEQYF.

This clonotype was recorded a few times. This chain uses TRBV19 with TRBJ2-3; 9 nucleotides align to TRBD2. V lost 8 bases and J lost 3; bases outside the gene matches: 12. CDR1 and CDR2 from the germline V gene are LNHDA and SQIVND (reference sequence). The CDR3 extends over 16 amino acids. The CDR3: CASRRFAGGPTDTQYF. The CDR3 nucleotides read TGTGCCAGTCGACGCTTTGCGGGAGGGCCAACAGATACGCAGTATTTT.

About this clonotype itself: With a much larger clone just one base away, this may be a read error. This chain joins TRBV4-1 and TRBJ1-5; TRBD1 matches 7 bases. Per the germline V gene, CDR1 is MGHRA and CDR2 is YSYEKL. Trimming cost V 5 bases and J 3 bases; bases outside gene matches: 4. The CDR3 length is 14 residues. CDR3 bases: TGCGCCAGCAGCAATACAGGGGACAATCAGCCCCAGCATTTT. Protein product: CASSNTGDNQPQHF.

This clonotype was detected a few times. Germline is not matched at one junction end, which may reflect a read error. V usage is TRBV19 and J usage is TRBJ1-5; maybe TRBD1 (5 bases). CDR1 and CDR2 from the germline V gene are LNHDA and SQIVND (reference sequence). This CDR3 has 14 residues. The DNA for the CDR3 is TGTGCCAGTAGGAAGCAGGGTGACAATAAGCCCCAGCATTTT. This encodes CASRKQGDNKPQHF.